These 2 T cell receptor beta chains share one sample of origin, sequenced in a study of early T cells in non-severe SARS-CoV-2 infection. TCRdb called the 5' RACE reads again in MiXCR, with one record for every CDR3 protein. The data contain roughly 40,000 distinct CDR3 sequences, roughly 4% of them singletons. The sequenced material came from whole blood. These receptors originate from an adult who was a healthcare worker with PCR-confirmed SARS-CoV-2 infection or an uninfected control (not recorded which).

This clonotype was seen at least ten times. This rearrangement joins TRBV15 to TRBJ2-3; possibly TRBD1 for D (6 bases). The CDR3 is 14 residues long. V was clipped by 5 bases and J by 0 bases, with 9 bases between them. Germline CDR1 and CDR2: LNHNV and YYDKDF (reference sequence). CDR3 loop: CATSGGPSTDTQYF. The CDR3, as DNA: TGTGCCACCAGCGGGGGCCCGAGCACAGATACGCAGTATTTT.

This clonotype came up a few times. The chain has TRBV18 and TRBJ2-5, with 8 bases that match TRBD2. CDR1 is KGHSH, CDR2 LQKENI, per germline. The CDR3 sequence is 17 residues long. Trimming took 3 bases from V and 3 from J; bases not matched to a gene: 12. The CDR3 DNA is TGTGCCAGCTCACCCTTCGCGGGGGGCGCAAGTGAAGAGACCCAGTACTTC. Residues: CASSPFAGGASEETQYF.